The TCR beta chain described here comes from a study of shared clonotypes between healthy human individuals. Across the whole study: Donors, aged 18 to 49, were a couple of women and three men.

Naive CD4+ cells were CD45RA-selected; the remaining cells were memory. Sequencing was performed with immunoSEQ multiplex PCR; in TCRdb, only in-frame clones are kept and a portion is missing. The repertoire includes 2 million or so clones, roughly 94% of them detected once, and about 0.13% sits in the top ten. CDR3 length: 17 amino acids. With V trimmed by 4 bases and J by 5 bases, 11 bases remained unmatched. The germline CDR1 and CDR2 sequences are SGHTA and FQGNSA. Sequenced: naive CD4+ T cells sorted from blood. Subset of the sample: CD45RA+ positively selected. The source of this sequence is a man between 18 and 29 years old in good health. This chain links TRBV7-2 with TRBJ2-7, with TRBD2 matching over 13 bases. This chain's CDR3 is CASSSRITSGRGDEQYF. In DNA, the CDR3 is TGTGCCAGCAGCTCTCGAATAACTAGCGGGAGGGGCGACGAGCAGTACTTC.